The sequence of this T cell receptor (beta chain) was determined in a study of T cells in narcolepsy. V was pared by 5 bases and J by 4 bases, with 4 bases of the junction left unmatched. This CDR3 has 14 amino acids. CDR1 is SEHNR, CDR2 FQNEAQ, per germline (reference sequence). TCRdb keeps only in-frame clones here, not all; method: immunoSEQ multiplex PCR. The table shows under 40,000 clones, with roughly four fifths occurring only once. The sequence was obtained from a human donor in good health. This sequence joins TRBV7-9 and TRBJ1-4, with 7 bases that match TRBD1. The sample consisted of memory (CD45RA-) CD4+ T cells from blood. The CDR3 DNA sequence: TGTGCCAGCAGCCCGACAGGGAGTAATGAAAAACTGTTTTTT. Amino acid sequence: CASSPTGSNEKLFF.